The T cell receptor beta chain described here comes from a study of T cells in Graves' hyperthyroidism and ophthalmopathy. This CDR3 has 15 residues. V shed 5 bases and J 7 bases; nucleotides not matched to a gene: 9. Germline CDR1 reads SGHVS; CDR2 reads FNYEAQ. In patients aged 18 to 65, hyperthyroidism was newly diagnosed, with duration under 2 months. This clonotype was found many times. Amplified TCR beta CDR3 regions derived from RNA transcripts. During a first-round RT-PCR of the TCR CDR3, the HTBI primer set was used. In TCRdb, the multiplex PCR reads were re-called with MiXCR into one record per CDR3 protein. In the table there are 610,000 or so distinct CDR3 sequences, 46% of which are singletons.

The genes are TRBV7-6 and TRBJ2-7; 12 bases are shared with TRBD1. This clonotype was obtained from a woman aged 18-35 years with Graves' hyperthyroidism. The specimen sequenced was peripheral blood or thyroid tissue (not recorded which). The CDR3 DNA follows: TGTGCCAGCAGCCTGCTGGGACAGGGGGCTAGTGAGCAGTACTTC. Translating it yields CASSLLGQGASEQYF.